These 3 T cell receptor beta chains originate from one sample sequenced in a study of shared clonotypes between healthy human individuals. Measured with immunoSEQ multiplex PCR; TCRdb has only the in-frame clones, and not every one. The sample contains over 300,000 clones, around 86% of which appear only once. Material: memory CD8+ T cells sorted from blood. Subset reported: CD45RO+ cells pooled with CCR7-negative TemRA cells. Receptors were obtained from a man between 18 and 35 years old in good health.

The J gene is TRBJ2-3, the V gene TRBV29-1; TRBD2 matches 8 bases. From germline, CDR1 is SQVTM and CDR2 ANQGSEA. After removal of 4 bases from V and 0 bases from J, the junction contained 0 bases not matched to a gene. The CDR3 is made up of 13 amino acids. The CDR3 region is CSVASGSTDTQYF. CDR3 DNA: TGCAGCGTTGCTAGCGGGAGCACAGATACGCAGTATTTT.

The J gene is TRBJ1-5, the V gene TRBV7-8; 9 nucleotides agree with TRBD1. V shed 5 bases and J 0 bases; nucleotides not matched to a gene: 11. Germline V gene sequence: CDR1 SGHVS, CDR2 FQNEAQ. The CDR3 length is 18 residues. The chain's CDR3 is CASSVYGTGSYSNQPQHF. As DNA, the CDR3 is TGTGCCAGCAGCGTATACGGGACAGGGTCCTATAGCAATCAGCCCCAGCATTTT.

The CDR3 reads CASSLGWVSSYNEQFF. As DNA, the CDR3 is TGTGCCAGCAGCTTGGGGTGGGTGAGCTCCTACAATGAGCAGTTCTTC. The chain recombines TRBV5-4 with TRBJ2-1; D gene uncertain. CDR3 length equals 16 residues. CDR1 and CDR2 from the germline V gene are SGHNT and YYREEE (reference sequence). The V end lost 0 bases, the J end lost 0 bases, and 10 bases lay between the germline ends.